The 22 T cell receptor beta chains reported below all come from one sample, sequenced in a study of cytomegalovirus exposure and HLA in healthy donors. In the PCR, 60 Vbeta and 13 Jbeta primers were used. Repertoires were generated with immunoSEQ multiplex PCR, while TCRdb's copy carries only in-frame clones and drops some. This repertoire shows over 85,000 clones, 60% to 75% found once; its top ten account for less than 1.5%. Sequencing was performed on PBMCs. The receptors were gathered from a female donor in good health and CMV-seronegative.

CDR3 in amino acids: CASSLEGSGEQFF. The CDR3 DNA follows: TGTGCCAGCAGCTTGGAGGGAAGCGGAGAGCAGTTCTTC. The chain couples TRBV5-6 to TRBJ2-1, with a weak D call TRBD2 (5 bases). V lost 0 bases and J 10 bases, leaving 11 bases between the germline ends. CDR3 size: 13 residues. From germline, CDR1 is SGHDT and CDR2 YYEEEE. Complete variable domain (other parts from reference TRBV5-6 and TRBJ2-1): DAGVTQSPTHLIKTRGQQVTLRCSPKSGHDTVSWYQQALGQGPQFIFQYYEEEERQRGNFPDRFSGHQFPNYSSELNVNALLLGDSALYLCASSLEGSGEQFFGPGTRLTVL.

CDR3 protein: CASSLETSGYYEQYF. CDR3 sequence (DNA): TGCGCCAGCAGCTTGGAGACTAGCGGTTACTACGAGCAGTACTTC. The V gene is TRBV5-1, the J gene TRBJ2-7; the match to TRBD2 covers 9 bases. Germline assignment: CDR1 SGHRS and CDR2 YFSETQ. J was trimmed by 3 bases and V by 0 bases; bases with no gene match: 4. The CDR3 has 15 amino acids.

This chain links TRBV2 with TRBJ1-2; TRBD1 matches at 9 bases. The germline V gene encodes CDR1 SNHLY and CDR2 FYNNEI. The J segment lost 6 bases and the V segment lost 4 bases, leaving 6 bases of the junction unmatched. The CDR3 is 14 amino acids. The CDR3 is CASSVTGGSHGYTF. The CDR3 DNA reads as TGTGCCAGCAGTGTGACAGGGGGGTCTCATGGCTACACCTTC.

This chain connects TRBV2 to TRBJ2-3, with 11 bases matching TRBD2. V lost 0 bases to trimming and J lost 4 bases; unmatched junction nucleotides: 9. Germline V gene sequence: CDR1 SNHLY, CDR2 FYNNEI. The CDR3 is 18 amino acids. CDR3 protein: CASSEARLAGYEADTQYF. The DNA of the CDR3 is TGTGCCAGCAGTGAAGCCCGACTAGCGGGGTATGAGGCAGATACGCAGTATTTT.

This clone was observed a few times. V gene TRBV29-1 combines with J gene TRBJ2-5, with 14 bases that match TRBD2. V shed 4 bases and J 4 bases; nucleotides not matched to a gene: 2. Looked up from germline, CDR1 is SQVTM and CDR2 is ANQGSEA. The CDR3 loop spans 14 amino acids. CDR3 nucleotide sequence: TGCAGCGTTGTGGGGACTAGCGGGAGAGAGACCCAGTACTTC. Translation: CSVVGTSGRETQYF.

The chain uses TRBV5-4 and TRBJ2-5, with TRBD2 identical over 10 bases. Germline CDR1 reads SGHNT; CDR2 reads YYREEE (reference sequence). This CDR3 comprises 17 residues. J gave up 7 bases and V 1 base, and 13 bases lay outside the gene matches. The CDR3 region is CASSLKVGLAEGGTQYF. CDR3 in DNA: TGTGCCAGCAGCTTGAAAGTTGGACTAGCGGAGGGGGGGACCCAGTACTTC.

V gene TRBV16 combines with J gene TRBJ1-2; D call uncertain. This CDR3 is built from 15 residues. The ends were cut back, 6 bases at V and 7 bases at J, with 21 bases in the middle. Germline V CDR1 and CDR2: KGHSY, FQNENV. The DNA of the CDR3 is TGTGCCAGCAGTCCAAATCAGCCGGGTACGAGTGGCTACACCTTC. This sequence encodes CASSPNQPGTSGYTF.

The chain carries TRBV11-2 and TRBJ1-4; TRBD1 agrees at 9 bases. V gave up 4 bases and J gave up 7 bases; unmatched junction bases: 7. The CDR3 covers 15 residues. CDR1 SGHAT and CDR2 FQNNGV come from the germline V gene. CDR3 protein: CASSSTGGSGEKLFF. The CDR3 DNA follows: TGTGCCAGCAGCTCCACAGGGGGCTCGGGTGAAAAACTGTTTTTT.

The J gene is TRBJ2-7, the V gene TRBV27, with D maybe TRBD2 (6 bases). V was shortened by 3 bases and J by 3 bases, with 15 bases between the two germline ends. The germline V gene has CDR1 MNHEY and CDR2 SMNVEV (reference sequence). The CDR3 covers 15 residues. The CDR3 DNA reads TGTGCCAGCAGTTTTTTGTCTAGCGCACACTACGAGCAGTACTTC. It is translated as CASSFLSSAHYEQYF.

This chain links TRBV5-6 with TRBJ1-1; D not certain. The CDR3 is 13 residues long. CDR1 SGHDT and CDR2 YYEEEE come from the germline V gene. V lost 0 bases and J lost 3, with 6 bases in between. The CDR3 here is CASSLGAYTEAFF. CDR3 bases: TGTGCCAGCAGCTTGGGAGCCTACACTGAAGCTTTCTTT.

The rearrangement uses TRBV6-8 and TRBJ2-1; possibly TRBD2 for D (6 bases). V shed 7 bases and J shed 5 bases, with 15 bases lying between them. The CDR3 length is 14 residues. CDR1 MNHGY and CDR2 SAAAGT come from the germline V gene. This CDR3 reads CASNLAGRHNEQFF. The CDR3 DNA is TGTGCCAGCAACCTGGCGGGGAGGCACAATGAGCAGTTCTTC.

This CDR3 reads CAWSVSGINQPQHF. CDR3 DNA sequence: TGTGCCTGGAGTGTATCCGGGATCAATCAGCCCCAGCATTTT. This rearrangement joins TRBV30 to TRBJ1-5, with D uncertain. The ends were cut back, 0 bases at V and 3 bases at J, with 9 bases in the middle. Per germline, CDR1 GTSNPN and CDR2 SVGIG (reference sequence). CDR3 length: 14 amino acids.

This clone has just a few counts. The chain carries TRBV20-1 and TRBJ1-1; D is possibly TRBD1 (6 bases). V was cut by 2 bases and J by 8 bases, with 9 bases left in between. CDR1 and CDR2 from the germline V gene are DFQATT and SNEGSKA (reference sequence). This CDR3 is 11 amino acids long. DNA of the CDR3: TGCAGTGCTAGAAATACAGGGGAAGCTTTCTTT. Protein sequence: CSARNTGEAFF.

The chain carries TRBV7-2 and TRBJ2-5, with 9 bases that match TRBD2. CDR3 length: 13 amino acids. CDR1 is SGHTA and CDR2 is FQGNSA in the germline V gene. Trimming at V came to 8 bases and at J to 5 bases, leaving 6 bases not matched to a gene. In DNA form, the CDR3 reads TGTGCCAGCCGATTAGCGGGAGATGAGACCCAGTACTTC. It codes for CASRLAGDETQYF.

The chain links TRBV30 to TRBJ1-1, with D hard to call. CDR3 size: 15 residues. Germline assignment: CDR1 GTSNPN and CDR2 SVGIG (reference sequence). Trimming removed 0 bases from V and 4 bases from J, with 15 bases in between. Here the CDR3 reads CAWSVLYQAGTEAFF. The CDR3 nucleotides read TGTGCCTGGAGTGTACTGTATCAGGCGGGCACTGAAGCTTTCTTT.

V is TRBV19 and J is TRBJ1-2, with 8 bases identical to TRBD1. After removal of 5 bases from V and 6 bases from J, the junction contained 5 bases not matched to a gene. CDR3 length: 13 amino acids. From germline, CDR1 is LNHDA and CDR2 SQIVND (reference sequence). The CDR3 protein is CASSQGAVNGYTF. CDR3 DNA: TGTGCCAGTAGTCAGGGGGCGGTGAATGGCTACACCTTC.

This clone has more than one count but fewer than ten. CDR3 coding DNA: TGTGCCAGCAGCCCCCAAGTGTCAGGGAGCACAGATACGCAGTATTTT. It encodes CASSPQVSGSTDTQYF. This rearrangement joins TRBV7-9 to TRBJ2-3; the D gene is possibly TRBD1 (5 bases). The CDR3 covers 16 residues. Per the germline V gene, CDR1 is SEHNR and CDR2 is FQNEAQ (reference sequence). V gave up 5 bases and J gave up 0 bases, with 15 bases separating them.

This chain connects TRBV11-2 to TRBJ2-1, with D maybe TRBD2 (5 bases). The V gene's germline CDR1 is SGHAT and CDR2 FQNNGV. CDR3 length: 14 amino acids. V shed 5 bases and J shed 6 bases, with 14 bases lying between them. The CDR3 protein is CASSPRLSSNEQFF. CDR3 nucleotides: TGTGCCAGCAGCCCCAGACTAAGTAGCAATGAGCAGTTCTTC. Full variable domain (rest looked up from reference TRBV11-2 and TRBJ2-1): EAGVAQSPRYKIIEKRQSVAFWCNPISGHATLYWYQQILGQGPKLLIQFQNNGVVDDSQLPKDRFSAERLKGVDSTLKIQPAKLEDSAVYLCASSPRLSSNEQFFGPGTRLTVL.

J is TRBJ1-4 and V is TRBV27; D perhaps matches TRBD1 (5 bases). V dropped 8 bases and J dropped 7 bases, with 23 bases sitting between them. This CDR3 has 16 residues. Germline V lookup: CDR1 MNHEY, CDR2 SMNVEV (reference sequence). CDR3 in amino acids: CASGHTGGSGREKLFF. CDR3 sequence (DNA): TGTGCCAGCGGCCACACCGGGGGATCGGGTCGTGAAAAACTGTTTTTT.

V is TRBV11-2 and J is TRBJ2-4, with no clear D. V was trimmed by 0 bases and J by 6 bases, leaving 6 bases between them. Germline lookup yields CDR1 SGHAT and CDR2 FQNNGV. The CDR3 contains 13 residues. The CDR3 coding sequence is TGTGCCAGCAGCTTAGACAGTGGAAACATTCAGTACTTC. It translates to CASSLDSGNIQYF.

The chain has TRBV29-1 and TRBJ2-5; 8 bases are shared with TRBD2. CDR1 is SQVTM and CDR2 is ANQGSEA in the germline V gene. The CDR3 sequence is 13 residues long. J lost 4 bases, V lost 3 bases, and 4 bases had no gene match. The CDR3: CSVDGGGRETQYF. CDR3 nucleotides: TGCAGCGTTGATGGCGGGGGGCGAGAGACCCAGTACTTC.

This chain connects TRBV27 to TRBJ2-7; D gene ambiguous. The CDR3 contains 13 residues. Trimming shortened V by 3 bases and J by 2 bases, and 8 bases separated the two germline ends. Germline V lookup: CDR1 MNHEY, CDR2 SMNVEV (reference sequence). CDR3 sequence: CASSFSSTYEQYF. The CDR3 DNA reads TGTGCCAGCAGTTTTAGCAGTACCTACGAGCAGTACTTC.